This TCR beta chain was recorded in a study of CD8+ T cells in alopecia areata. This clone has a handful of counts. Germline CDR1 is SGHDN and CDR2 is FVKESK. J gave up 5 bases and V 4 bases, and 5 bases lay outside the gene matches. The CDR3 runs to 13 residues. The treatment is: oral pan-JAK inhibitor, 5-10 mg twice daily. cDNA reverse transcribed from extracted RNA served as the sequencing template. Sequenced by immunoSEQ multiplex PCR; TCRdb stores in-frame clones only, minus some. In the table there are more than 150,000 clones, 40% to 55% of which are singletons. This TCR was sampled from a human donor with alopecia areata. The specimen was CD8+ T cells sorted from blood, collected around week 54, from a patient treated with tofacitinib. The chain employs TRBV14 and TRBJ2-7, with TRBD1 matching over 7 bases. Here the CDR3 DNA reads TGTGCCAGCAGCCGGGGACAGTGGGACGAGCAGTACTTC. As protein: CASSRGQWDEQYF.